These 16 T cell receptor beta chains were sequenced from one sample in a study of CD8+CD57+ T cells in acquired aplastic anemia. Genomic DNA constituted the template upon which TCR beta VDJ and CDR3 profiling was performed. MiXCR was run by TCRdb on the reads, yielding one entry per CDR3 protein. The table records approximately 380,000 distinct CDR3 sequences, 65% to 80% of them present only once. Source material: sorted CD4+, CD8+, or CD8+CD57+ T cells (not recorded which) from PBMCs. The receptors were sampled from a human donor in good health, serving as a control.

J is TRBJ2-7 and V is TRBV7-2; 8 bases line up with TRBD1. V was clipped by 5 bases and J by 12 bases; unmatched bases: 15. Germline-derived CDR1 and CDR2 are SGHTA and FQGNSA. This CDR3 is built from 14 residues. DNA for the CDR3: TGTGCCAGCAGCGAAGGACAGGGTAACACTGAAGCGTACTTC. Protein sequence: CASSEGQGNTEAYF.

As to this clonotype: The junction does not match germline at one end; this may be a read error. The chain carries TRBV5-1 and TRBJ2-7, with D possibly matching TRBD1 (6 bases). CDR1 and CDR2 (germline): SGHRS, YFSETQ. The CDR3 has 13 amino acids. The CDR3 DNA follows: TGTGCCAGCAGCTTAGTTGGGACATACGAGCAGTACTTC. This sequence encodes CASSLVGTYEQYF.

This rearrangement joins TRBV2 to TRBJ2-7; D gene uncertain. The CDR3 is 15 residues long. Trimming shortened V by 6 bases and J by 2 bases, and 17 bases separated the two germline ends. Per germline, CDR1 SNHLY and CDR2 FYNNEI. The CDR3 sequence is CASSPSAFPTYEQYF. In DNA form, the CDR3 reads TGTGCCAGCAGCCCAAGCGCGTTCCCTACCTACGAGCAGTACTTC. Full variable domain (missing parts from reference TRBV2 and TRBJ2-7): EPEVTQTPSHQVTQMGQEVILRCVPISNHLYFYWYRQILGQKVEFLVSFYNNEISEKSEIFDDQFSVERPDGSNFTLKIRSTKLEDSAMYFCASSPSAFPTYEQYFGPGTRLTVT.

The DNA of the CDR3 is TGCAGTGCTAGAGATTCAGGGTGCCAATCCTACGAGCAGTACTTC. Its protein product is CSARDSGCQSYEQYF. The rearrangement links TRBV20-1 to TRBJ2-7; D may be TRBD1 (5 bases). Germline assignment: CDR1 DFQATT and CDR2 SNEGSKA (reference sequence). V lost 0 bases and J 1 base, leaving 13 bases between the germline ends. This CDR3 comprises 15 residues.

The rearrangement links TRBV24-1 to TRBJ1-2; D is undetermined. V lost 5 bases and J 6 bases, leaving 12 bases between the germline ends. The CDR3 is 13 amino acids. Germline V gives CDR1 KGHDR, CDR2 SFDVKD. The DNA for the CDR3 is TGTGCCACCAGTGTTTCCTTTGCGGATGGCTACACCTTC. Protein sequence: CATSVSFADGYTF.

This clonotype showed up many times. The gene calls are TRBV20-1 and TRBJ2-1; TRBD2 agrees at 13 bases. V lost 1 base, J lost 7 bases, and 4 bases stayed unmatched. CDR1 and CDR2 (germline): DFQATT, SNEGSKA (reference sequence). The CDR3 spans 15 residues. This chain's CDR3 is CSARATSGGLNEQFF. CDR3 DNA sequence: TGCAGTGCTAGAGCGACTAGCGGGGGGCTTAATGAGCAGTTCTTC.

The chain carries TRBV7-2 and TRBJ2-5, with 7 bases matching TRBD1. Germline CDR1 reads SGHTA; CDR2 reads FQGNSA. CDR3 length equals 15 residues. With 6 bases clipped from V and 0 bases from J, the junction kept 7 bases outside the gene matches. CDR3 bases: TGTGCCAGCAGAACAGGGGCTACCTACCAAGAGACCCAGTACTTC. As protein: CASRTGATYQETQYF.

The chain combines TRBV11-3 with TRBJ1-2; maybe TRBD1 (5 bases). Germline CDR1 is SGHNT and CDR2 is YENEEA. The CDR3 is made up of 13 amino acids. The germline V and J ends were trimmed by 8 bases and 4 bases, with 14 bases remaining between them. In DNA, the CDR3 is TGTGCCAGCTCATCAGACAGTACCTATGGCTACACCTTC. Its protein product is CASSSDSTYGYTF.

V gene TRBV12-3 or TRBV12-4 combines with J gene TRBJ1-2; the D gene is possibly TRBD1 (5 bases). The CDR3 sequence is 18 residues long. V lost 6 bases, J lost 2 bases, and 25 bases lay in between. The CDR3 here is CASRARGKGSSTNYGYTF. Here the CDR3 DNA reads TGTGCCAGCAGGGCGCGGGGGAAGGGGAGTAGTACCAACTATGGCTACACCTTC.

The CDR3 is CASSGGTSGGTVGQPQHF. CDR3 in DNA: TGTGCCAGCAGCGGAGGTACTAGCGGGGGGACCGTCGGGCAGCCCCAGCATTTT. The rearrangement uses TRBV7-2 and TRBJ1-5, with a possible D match to TRBD1 (5 bases). CDR1 is SGHTA and CDR2 is FQGNSA in the germline V gene. Trimming removed 5 bases from V and 7 bases from J, with 27 bases in between. The CDR3 is 18 amino acids.

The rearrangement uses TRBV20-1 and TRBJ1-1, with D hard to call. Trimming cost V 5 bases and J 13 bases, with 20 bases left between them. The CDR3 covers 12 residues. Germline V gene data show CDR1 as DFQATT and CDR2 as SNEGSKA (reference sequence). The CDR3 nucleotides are TGCAGTGCTGAAGAGGGAGGTTCAAACTATTTCTTT. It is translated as CSAEEGGSNYFF.

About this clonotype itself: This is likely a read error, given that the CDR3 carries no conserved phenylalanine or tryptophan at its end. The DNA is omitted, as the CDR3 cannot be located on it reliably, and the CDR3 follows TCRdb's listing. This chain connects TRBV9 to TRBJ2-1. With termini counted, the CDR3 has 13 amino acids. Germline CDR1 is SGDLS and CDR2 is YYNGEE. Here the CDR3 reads CASSVRTQHSPLL.

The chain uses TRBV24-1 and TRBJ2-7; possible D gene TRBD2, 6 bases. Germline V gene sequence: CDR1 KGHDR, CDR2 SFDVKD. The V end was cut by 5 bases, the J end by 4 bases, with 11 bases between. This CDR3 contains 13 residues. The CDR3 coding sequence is TGTGCCACCAGTGCTGCGGGACGTTACGAGCAGTACTTC. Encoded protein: CATSAAGRYEQYF.

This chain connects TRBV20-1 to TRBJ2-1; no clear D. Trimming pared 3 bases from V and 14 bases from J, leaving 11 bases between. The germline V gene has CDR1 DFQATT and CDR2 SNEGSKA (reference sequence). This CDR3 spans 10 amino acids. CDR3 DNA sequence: TGCAGTGCTAGTGAGGAAGAGGAGTTCTTC. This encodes CSASEEEEFF.

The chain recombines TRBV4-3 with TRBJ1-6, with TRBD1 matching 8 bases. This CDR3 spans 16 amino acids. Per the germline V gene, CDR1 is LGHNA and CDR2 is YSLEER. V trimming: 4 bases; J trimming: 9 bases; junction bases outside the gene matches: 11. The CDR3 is CASSPSASDRASPLHF. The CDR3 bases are TGCGCCAGCAGCCCATCAGCTTCGGACAGGGCTTCACCCCTCCACTTT.

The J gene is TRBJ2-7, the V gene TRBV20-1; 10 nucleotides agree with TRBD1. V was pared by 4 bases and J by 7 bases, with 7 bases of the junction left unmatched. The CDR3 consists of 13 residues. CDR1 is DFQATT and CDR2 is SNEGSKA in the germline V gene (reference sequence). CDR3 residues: CSATRDRGGEQYF. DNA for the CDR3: TGCAGTGCTACTCGGGACAGGGGAGGAGAGCAGTACTTC.